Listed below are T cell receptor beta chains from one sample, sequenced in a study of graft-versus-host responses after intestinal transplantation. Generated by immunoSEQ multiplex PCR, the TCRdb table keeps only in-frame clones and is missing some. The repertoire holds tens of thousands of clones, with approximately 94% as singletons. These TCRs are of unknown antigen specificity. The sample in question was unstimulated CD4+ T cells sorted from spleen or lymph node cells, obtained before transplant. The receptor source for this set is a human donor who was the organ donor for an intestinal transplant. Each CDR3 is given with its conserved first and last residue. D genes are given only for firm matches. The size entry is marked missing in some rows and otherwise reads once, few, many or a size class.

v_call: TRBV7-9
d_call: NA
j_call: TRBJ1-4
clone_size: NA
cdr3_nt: TGTGCCAGCAGCTTAATCGGCTCTCCCGGAGCAACTAATGAAAAACTGTTTTTT
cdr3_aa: CASSLIGSPGATNEKLFF

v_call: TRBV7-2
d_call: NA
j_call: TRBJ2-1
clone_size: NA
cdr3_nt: TGTGCCAGCAGCTTAAGACGGTTCAATGAGCAGTTCTTC
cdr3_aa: CASSLRRFNEQFF

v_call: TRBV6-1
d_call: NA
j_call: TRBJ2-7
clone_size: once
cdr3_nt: TGTGCCAGCATCCACGGCTACGAGCAGTACTTC
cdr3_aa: CASIHGYEQYF

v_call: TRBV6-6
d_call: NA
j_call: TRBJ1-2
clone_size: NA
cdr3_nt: TGTGCCAGCAGTTACAGAAGCAGGCAGGGCTATGGCTACACCTTC
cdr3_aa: CASSYRSRQGYGYTF

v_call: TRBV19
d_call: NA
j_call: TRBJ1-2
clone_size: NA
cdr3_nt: TGTGCCAGTAGGACAACTAACTATGGCTACACCTTC
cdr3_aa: CASRTTNYGYTF

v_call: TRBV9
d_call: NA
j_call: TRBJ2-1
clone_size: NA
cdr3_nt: TGTGCCAGCAGCGGGACAGAAGCCTACAATGAGCAGTTCTTC
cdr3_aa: CASSGTEAYNEQFF

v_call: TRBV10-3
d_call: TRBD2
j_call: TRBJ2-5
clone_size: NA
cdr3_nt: TGTGCCATCAGTCGGACTAGCGGGGATGAGACCCAGTACTTC
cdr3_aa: CAISRTSGDETQYF

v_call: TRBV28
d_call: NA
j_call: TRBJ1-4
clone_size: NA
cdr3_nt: TGTGCCGAACAGGGACCTAATGAAAAACTGTTTTTT
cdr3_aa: CAEQGPNEKLFF

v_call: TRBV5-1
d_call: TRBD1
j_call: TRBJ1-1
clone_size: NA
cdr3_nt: TGCGCCAGCAGCTTACTCAGGGGGGGAAATACTGAAGCTTTCTTT
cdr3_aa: CASSLLRGGNTEAFF

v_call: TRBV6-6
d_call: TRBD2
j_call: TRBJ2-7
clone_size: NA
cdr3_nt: TGTGCCAGCAGGCAACAACTAGCGACCTACGAGCAGTACTTC
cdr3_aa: CASRQQLATYEQYF

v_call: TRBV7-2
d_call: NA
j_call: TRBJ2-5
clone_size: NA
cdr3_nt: TGTGCCAGCAGCTTATGGACAGAAGAGACCCAGTACTTC
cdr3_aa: CASSLWTEETQYF

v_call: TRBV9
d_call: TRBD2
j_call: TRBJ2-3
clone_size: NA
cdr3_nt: TGTGCCAGCAGCGCGCGGGGGGGCCGGACAGATACGCAGTATTTT
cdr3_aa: CASSARGGRTDTQYF

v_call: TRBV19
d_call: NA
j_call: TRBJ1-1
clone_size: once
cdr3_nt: TGTGCCAGTAGTATTCGATGGGGGGGACGAGCTTTCTTT
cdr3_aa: CASSIRWGGRAFF

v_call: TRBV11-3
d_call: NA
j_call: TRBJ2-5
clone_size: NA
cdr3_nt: TGTGCCAGCAGCTCCGGGCCTTTGGGGGAGCAGTACTTC
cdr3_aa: CASSSGPLGEQYF

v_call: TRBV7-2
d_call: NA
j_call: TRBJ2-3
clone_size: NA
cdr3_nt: TGTGCCAGCAGCTTATCGACAGTAAGCACAGATACGCAGTATTTT
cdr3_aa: CASSLSTVSTDTQYF

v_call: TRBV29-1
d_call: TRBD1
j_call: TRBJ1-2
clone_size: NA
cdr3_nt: TGCAGCGTTGAACCCGGACAGGGACGACCTTCAGACTATGGCTACACCTTC
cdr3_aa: CSVEPGQGRPSDYGYTF

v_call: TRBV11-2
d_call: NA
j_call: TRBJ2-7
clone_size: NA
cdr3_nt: TGTGCCAGCATCCTGGGGGTAGGCGAGCAGTACTTC
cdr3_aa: CASILGVGEQYF

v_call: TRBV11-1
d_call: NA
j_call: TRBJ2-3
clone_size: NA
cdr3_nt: TGTGCCAGCAGCTTGAACACAGATACGCAGTATTTT
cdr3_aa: CASSLNTDTQYF

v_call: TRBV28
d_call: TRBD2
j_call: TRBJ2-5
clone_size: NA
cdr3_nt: TGTGCCAGCAGGGGGAAGACTAGCGTGGAGACCCAGTACTTC
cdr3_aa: CASRGKTSVETQYF

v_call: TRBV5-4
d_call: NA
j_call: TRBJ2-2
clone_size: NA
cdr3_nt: TGTGCCAGCAGCTCACCCGACAGGTACACCGGGGAGCTGTTTTTT
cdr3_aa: CASSSPDRYTGELFF